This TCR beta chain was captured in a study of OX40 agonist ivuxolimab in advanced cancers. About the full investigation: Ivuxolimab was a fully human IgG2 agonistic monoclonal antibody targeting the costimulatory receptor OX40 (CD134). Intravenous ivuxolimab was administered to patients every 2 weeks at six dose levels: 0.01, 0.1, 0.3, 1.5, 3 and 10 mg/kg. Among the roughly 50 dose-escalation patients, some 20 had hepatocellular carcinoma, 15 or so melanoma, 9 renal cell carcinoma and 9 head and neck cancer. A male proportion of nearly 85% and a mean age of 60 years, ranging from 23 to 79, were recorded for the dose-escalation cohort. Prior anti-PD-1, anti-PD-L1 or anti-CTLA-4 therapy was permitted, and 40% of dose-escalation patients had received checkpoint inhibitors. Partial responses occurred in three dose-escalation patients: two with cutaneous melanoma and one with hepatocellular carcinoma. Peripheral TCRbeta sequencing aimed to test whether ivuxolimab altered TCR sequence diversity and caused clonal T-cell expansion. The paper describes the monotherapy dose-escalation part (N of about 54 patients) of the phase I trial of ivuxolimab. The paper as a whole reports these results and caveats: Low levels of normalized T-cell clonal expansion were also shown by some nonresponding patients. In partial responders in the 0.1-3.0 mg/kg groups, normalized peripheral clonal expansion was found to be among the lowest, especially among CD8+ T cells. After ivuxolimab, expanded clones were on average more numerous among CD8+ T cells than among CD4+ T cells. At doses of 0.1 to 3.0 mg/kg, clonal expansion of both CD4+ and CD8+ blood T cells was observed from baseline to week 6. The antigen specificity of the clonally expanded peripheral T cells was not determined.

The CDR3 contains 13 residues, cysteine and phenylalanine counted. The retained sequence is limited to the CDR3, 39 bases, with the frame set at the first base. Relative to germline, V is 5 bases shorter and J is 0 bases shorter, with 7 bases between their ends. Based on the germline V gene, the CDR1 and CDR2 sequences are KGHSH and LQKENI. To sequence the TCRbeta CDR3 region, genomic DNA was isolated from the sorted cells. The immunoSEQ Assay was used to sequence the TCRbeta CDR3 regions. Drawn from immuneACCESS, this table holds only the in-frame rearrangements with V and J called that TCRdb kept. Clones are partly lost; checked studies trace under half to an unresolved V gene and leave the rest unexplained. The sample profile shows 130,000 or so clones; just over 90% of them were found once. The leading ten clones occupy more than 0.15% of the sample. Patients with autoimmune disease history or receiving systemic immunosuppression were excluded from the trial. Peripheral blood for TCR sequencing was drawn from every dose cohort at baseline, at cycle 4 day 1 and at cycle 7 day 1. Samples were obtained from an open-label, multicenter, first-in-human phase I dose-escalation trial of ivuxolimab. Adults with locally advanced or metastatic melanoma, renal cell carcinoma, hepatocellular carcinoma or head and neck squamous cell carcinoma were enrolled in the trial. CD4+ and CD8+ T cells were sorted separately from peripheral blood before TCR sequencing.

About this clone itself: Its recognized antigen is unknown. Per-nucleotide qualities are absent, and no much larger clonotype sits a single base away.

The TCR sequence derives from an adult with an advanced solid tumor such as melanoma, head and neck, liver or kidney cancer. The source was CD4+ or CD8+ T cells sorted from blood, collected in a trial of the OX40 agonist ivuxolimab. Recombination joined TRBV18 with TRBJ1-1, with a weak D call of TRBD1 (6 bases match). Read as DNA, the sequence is TGTGCCAGCTCAGGGGGCGTGAACACTGAAGCTTTCTTT. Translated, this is CASSGGVNTEAFF.